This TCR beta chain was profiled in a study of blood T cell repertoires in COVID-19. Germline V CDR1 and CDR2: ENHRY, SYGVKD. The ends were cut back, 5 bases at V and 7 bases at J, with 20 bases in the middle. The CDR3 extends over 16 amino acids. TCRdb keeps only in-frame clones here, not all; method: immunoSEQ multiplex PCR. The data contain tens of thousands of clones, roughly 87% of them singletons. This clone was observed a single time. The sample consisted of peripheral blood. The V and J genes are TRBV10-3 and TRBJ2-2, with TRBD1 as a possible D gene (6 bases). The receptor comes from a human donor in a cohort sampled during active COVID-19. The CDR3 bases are TGTGCCATCAGTCTAACACCAGGACAGAGGAGCGGGGAGCTGTTTTTT. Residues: CAISLTPGQRSGELFF.